Listed below are T cell receptor beta chains from one sample, sequenced in a study of blood T cells in healthy people across ages. TCRdb re-called the 5' RACE reads through MiXCR, storing one row per CDR3 protein. Of about 640,000 distinct CDR3 sequences in the sample, about 54% are singletons; the top ten hold roughly 34%. The specimen was blood. The receptors were sampled from a man aged 55-75 years in good health. Each CDR3 is given with its conserved first and last residue. Fields, in order: V gene, CDR3 protein.

TRBV5-1 | CASSPTDSYGYTF
TRBV4-2 | CASSQANTGPYGYTF
TRBV29-1 | CSVLRGSREQFF
TRBV7-9 | CASSLLGLSSYNSPLHF
TRBV20-1 | CSAATSSGGTYEQYF
TRBV29-1 | CSAGAGMNTEAFF
TRBV20-1 | CSARVPGGNQPQHF
TRBV4-2 | CASSQTPSSYEQYF
TRBV6-6 | CASKSLYNEKLFF
TRBV10-2 | CTSSRTGTQETQYF
TRBV2 | CASRGLASSTDTQYF
TRBV7-2 | CASRPTSGGETQYF
TRBV5-1 | CASNPSGGNDEQFF
TRBV11-2 | CASSLVRTSGLSSYNEQFF
TRBV20-1 | CSARVGGGCTF
TRBV19 | CASTPGGSLKDGYTF
TRBV20-1 | CSAQEGERAFFSPLHF
TRBV6-6 | CASSYSQTGSYEQYF
TRBV29-1 | CSVGRLATNEKLFF
TRBV19 | CASSSRTIQETQYF
TRBV20-1 | CSARSTAMNTEAFF
TRBV6-5 | CASTSGQGETQYF
TRBV3-1 | CASSQAGLGYGYTF
TRBV12-3/TRBV12-4 | CASRPGLAGRGEQFF
TRBV6-1 | CASSEGGQGNYGYTF
TRBV18 | CASSPPSGYEQFF
TRBV3-1 | CASSQTASGPVRETQYF
TRBV28 | CASVYQTNYGYTF
TRBV4-1 | CASSEPEGLAGSGELFF
TRBV20-1 | CSAREPARGPQEETQYF
TRBV10-3 | CAISEDRPIENIQYF
TRBV4-2 | CASSPSGPALQETQYF
TRBV5-1 | CASRSGTGESACGYTF
TRBV6-1 | CASSVRLYEQYF
TRBV29-1 | CSVPGLVGEQFF
TRBV29-1 | CSSLSPNEQFF
TRBV5-6 | CASSLDVGQNTEAFF
TRBV20-1 | CSAREITDTQYF
TRBV7-9 | CATKTQYF
TRBV2 | CASSFDVSGGRNEQFF
TRBV6-6 | CASSYPGGGETQYF
TRBV29-1 | CSVVVQGEGNQPQHF
TRBV6-2/TRBV6-3 | CASTQGGDQYF
TRBV27 | CASRTPRGRSTYEQYF
TRBV15 | CATSSLGTGDPYEQYF
TRBV5-1 | CASSSAAGARGYTF
TRBV29-1 | CSVAGRIGTDTQYF
TRBV2 | CASRAWGGPQHF
TRBV6-6 | CAAQGPNQPQHF
TRBV18 | CASSPSVNEQFF
TRBV25-1 | CASSENADYLPYGYTF
TRBV9 | CASSPSQAVGADTQYF